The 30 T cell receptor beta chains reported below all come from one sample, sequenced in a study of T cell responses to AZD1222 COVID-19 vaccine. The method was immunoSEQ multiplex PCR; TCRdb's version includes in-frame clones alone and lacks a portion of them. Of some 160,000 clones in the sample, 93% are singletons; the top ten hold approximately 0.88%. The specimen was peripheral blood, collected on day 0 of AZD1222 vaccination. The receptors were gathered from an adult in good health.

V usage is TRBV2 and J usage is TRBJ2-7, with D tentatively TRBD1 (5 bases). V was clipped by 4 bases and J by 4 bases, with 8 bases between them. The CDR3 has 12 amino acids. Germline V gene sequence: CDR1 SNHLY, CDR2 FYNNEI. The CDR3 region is CASSVGVYEQYF. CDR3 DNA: TGTGCCAGCAGTGTAGGGGTATACGAGCAGTACTTC.

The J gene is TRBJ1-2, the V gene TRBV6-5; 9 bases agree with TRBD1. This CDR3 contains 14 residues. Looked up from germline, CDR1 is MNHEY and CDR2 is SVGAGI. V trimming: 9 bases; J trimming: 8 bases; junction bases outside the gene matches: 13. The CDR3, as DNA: TGTGCCAGTGTCCCCCAACAGGGGGCCGGAGGCTACACCTTC. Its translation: CASVPQQGAGGYTF.

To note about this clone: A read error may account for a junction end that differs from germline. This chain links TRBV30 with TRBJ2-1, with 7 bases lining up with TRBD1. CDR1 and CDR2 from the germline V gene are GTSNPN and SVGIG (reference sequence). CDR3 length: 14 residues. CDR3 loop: CARSRTGSYNEQFF. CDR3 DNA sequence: TGTGCCAGGAGTAGGACAGGCTCCTACAATGAGCAGTTCTTC.

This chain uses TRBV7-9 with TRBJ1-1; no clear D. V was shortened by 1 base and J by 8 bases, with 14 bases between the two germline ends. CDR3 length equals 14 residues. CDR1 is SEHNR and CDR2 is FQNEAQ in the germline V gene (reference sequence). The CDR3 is CASSLDPGTSEAFF. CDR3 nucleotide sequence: TGTGCCAGCAGCTTAGACCCGGGAACTTCGGAAGCTTTCTTT.

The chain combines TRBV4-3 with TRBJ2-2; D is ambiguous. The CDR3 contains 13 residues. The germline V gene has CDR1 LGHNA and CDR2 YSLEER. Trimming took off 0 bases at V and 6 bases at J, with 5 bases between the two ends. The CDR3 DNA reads TGCGCCAGCAGCCAAGATCGTCCCGGGGAGCTGTTTTTT. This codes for CASSQDRPGELFF.

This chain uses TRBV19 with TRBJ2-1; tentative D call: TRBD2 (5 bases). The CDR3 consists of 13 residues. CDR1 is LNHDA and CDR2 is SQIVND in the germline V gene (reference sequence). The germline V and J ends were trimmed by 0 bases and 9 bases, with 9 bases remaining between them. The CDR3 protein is CASSIDGELEQFF. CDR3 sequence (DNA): TGTGCCAGTAGTATAGATGGGGAGCTTGAGCAGTTCTTC. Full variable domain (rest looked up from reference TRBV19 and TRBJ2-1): DGGITQSPKYLFRKEGQNVTLSCEQNLNHDAMYWYRQDPGQGLRLIYYSQIVNDFQKGDIAEGYSVSREKKESFPLTVTSAQKNPTAFYLCASSIDGELEQFFGPGTRLTVL.

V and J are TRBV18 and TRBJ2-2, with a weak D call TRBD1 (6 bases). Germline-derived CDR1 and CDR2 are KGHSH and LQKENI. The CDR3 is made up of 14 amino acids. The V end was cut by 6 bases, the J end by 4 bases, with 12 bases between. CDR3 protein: CASSPGQFTGELFF. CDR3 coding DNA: TGTGCCAGCTCCCCCGGACAGTTCACCGGGGAGCTGTTTTTT. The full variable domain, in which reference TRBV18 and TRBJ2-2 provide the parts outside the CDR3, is NAGVMQNPRHLVRRRGQEARLRCSPMKGHSHVYWYRQLPEEGLKFMVYLQKENIIDESGMPKERFSAEFPKEGPSILRIQQVVRGDSAAYFCASSPGQFTGELFFGEGSRLTVL.

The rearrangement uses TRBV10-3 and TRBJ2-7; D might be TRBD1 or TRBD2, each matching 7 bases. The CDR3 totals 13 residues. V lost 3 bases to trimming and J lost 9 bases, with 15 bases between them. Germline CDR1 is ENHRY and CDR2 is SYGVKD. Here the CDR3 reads CAISDPDREGQYF. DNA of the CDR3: TGTGCCATCAGTGACCCCGACAGGGAGGGGCAGTACTTC.

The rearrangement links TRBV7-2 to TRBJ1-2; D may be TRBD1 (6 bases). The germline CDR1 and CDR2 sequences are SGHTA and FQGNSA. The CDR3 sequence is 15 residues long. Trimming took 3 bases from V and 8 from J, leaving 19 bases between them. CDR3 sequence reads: CASSFTGTNTEGYTF. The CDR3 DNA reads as TGTGCCAGCAGCTTTACCGGGACAAACACGGAGGGCTACACCTTC.

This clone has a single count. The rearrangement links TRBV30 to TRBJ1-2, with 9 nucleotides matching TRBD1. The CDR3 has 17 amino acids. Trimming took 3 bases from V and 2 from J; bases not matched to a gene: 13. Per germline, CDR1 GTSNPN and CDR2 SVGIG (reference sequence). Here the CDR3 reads CAWRGVRTGTGNYGYTF. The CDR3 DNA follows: TGTGCCTGGAGGGGGGTCAGAACCGGGACAGGGAACTATGGCTACACCTTC.

CDR3 in DNA: TGTGCCAGCATGACAGGGGGAGACACTGAAGCTTTCTTT. It codes for CASMTGGDTEAFF. The chain uses TRBV27 and TRBJ1-1, with 9 bases matching TRBD1. Germline V CDR1 and CDR2: MNHEY, SMNVEV (reference sequence). Unmatched junction bases numbered 3, after V lost 7 bases and J lost 3 bases. This CDR3 comprises 13 residues.

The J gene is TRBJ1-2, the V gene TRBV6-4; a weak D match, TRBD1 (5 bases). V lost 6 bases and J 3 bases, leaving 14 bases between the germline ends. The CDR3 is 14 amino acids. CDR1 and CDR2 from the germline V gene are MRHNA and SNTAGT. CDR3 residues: CASSPGGGDYGYTF. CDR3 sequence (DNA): TGTGCCAGCAGCCCCGGCGGGGGGGACTATGGCTACACCTTC.

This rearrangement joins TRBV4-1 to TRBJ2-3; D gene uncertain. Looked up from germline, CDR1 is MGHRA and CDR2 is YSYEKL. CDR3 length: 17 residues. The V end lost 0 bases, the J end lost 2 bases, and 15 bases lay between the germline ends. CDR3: CASSQERRHYPTDTQYF. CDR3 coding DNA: TGCGCCAGCAGCCAAGAACGACGACACTACCCCACAGATACGCAGTATTTT.

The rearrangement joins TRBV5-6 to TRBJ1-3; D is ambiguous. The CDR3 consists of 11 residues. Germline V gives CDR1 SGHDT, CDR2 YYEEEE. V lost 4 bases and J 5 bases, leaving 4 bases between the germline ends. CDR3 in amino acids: CASSRRNTIYF. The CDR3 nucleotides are TGTGCCAGCAGCCGCCGAAACACCATATATTTT.

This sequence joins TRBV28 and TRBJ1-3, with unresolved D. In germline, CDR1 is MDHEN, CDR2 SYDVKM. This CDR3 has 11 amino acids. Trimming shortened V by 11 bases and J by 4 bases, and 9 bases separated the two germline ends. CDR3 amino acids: CASDRGNTIYF. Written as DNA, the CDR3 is TGTGCCTCGGATAGGGGAAACACCATATATTTT.

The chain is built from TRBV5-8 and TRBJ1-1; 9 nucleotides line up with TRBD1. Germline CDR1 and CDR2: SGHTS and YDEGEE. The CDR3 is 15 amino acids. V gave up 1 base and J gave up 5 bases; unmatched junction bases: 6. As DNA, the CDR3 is TGTGCCAGCAGCTTGTGGGGGACAGGGCGGACTGAAGCTTTCTTT. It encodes CASSLWGTGRTEAFF.

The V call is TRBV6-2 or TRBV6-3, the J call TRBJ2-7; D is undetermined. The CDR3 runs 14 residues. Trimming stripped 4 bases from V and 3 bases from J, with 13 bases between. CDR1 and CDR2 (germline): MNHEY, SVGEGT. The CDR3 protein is CASSSQVPLYEQYF. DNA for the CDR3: TGTGCCAGCAGTTCGCAGGTCCCCCTCTACGAGCAGTACTTC.

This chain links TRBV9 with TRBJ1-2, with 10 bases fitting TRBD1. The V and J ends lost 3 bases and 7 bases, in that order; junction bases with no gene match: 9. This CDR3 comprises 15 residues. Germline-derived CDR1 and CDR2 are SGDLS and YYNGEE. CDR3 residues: CASSAWTGGEVGYTF. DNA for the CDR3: TGTGCCAGCAGCGCGTGGACAGGGGGGGAAGTTGGCTACACCTTC.

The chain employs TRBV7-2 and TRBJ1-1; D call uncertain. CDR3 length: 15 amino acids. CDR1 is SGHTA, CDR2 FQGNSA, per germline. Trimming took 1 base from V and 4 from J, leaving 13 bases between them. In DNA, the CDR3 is TGTGCCAGCAGCTTAGAAGTCAATTCCGGCACTGAAGCTTTCTTT. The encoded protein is CASSLEVNSGTEAFF.

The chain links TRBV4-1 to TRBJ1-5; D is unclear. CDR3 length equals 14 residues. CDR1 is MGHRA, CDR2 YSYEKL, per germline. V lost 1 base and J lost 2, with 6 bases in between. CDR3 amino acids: CASSQVTGNQPQHF. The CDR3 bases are TGCGCCAGCAGCCAAGTAACGGGCAATCAGCCCCAGCATTTT.

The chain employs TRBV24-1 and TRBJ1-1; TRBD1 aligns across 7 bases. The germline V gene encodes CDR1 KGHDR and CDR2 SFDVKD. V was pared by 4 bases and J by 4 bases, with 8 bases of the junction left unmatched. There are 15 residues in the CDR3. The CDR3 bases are TGTGCCACCAGTGACTCCAGGGGGTCCGGCACTGAAGCTTTCTTT. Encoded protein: CATSDSRGSGTEAFF.

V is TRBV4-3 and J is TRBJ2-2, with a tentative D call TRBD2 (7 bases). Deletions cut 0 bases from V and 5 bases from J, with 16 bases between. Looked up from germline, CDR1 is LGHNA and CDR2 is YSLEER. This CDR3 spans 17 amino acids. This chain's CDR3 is CASSQDWRGLGTGELFF. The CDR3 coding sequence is TGCGCCAGCAGCCAAGATTGGCGGGGGCTGGGGACCGGGGAGCTGTTTTTT.

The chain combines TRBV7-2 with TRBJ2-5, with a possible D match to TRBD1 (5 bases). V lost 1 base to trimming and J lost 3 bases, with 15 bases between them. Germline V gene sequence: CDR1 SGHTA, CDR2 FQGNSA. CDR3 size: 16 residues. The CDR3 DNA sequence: TGTGCCAGCAGCTTAGGTGTTTCGACAGACAAAGAGACCCAGTACTTC. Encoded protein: CASSLGVSTDKETQYF.

The CDR3 DNA is TGTGCCAGCAGTTTAAGGGACAGGGTGGGTTCACCCCTCCACTTT. Protein: CASSLRDRVGSPLHF. The V gene is TRBV27, the J gene TRBJ1-6; 9 bases align to TRBD1. The CDR3 consists of 15 residues. In germline, CDR1 is MNHEY, CDR2 SMNVEV (reference sequence). V lost 2 bases, J lost 9 bases, and 5 bases stayed unmatched.

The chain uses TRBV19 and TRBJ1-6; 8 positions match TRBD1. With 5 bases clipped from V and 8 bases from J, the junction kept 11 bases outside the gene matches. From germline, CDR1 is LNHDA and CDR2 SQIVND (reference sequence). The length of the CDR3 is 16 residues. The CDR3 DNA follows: TGTGCCAGTAGTCCCCCCCCCGGGACAGGAGATTCACCCCTCCACTTT. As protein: CASSPPPGTGDSPLHF.

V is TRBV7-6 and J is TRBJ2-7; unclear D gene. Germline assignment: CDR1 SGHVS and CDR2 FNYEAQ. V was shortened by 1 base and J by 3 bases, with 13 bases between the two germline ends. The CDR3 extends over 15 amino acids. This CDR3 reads CASSLEAWANYEQYF. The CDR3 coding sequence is TGTGCCAGCAGCTTAGAGGCGTGGGCCAACTACGAGCAGTACTTC.

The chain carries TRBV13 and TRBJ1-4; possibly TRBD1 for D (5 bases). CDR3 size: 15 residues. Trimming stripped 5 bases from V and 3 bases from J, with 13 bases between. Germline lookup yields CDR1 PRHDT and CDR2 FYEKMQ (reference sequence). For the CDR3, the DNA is TGTGCCAGCAGCCAGAGACAGCGATCTAATGAAAAACTGTTTTTT. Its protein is CASSQRQRSNEKLFF.

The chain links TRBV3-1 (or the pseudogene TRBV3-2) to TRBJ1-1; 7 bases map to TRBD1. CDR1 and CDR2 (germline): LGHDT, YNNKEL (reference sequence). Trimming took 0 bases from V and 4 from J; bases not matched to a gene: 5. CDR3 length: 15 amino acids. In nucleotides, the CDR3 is TGTGCCAGCAGCCAAGACCCAGGGGGTCGCACTGAAGCTTTCTTT. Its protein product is CASSQDPGGRTEAFF.

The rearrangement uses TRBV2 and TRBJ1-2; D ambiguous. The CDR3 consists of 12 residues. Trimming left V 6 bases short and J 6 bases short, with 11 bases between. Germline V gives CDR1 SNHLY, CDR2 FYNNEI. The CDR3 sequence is CASSVGVNGYTF. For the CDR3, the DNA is TGTGCCAGCAGCGTCGGGGTGAATGGCTACACCTTC.

CDR3 coding DNA: TGCGCCAGCAGCCAAGATTGGAGACAGGGGAGCACCGGGGAGCTGTTTTTT. This translates into CASSQDWRQGSTGELFF. This sequence joins TRBV4-1 and TRBJ2-2; 8 nucleotides line up with TRBD1. This CDR3 has 17 amino acids. The germline V gene has CDR1 MGHRA and CDR2 YSYEKL. V gave up 0 bases and J gave up 4 bases; unmatched junction bases: 7.